Each of the 20 T cell receptor beta chains below was sequenced from the same sample in a study of T-cell memory formation after mild COVID-19. TCRdb itself ran the 5' RACE reads through MiXCR, one entry per CDR3 protein. The sample includes around 27,000 distinct CDR3 sequences, around 7.2% of them seen just once. Sequences were obtained from PBMCs or a T cell subset sorted from them (not recorded which). The receptors derive from an adult woman who had mild COVID-19 (a few samples of this study predate the infection). Cell type and time point are not known.

This clonotype was picked up many times. The chain uses TRBV7-2 and TRBJ2-4; 9 bases are a match to TRBD2. V shed 4 bases, J shed 0 bases, and the junction held 7 bases outside the gene matches. Germline V gives CDR1 SGHTA, CDR2 FQGNSA. The CDR3 covers 17 residues. DNA for the CDR3: TGTGCCAGCAGCTCTTCGACTAGCGGAAGAGCCAAAAACATTCAGTACTTC. This encodes CASSSSTSGRAKNIQYF.

Comments on this clonotype: A much larger clone differs by one base, so this may be a read error. The rearrangement uses TRBV6-6 and TRBJ1-2, with D unresolved. Germline V gene data show CDR1 as MNHNY and CDR2 as SVGAGI (reference sequence). The CDR3 has 14 residues. V lost 4 bases and J 0 bases, leaving 9 bases between the germline ends. CDR3 nucleotides: TGTGCCAGCAGTTGCCCCAGCCCTAACTATGGCTACACCTTC. It encodes CASSCPSPNYGYTF.

At least ten counts were recorded for this clonotype. V gene TRBV30 combines with J gene TRBJ2-1; maybe TRBD1 (6 bases). Looked up from germline, CDR1 is GTSNPN and CDR2 is SVGIG (reference sequence). Trimming pared 0 bases from V and 9 bases from J, leaving 12 bases between. The CDR3 is 13 residues long. The CDR3: CAWSVELGAEQFF. CDR3 in DNA: TGTGCCTGGAGTGTAGAATTGGGGGCTGAGCAGTTCTTC.

This clonotype was seen ten or more times. V usage is TRBV11-3 and J usage is TRBJ2-1; 14 nucleotides match TRBD2. Trimming at V came to 5 bases and at J to 4 bases, leaving 10 bases not matched to a gene. The CDR3 runs to 18 residues. The germline gives CDR1 SGHNT, CDR2 YENEEA. CDR3 amino acids: CASSVGTSGRIGYNEQFF. The CDR3 DNA follows: TGTGCCAGCAGCGTTGGGACTAGCGGGAGAATTGGGTACAATGAGCAGTTCTTC.

This clonotype was counted many times. The chain's CDR3 is CASSTQLAGDYEQYF. CDR3 nucleotide sequence: TGTGCCAGTAGTACACAACTAGCGGGTGACTACGAGCAGTACTTC. This chain links TRBV19 with TRBJ2-7; TRBD2 agrees at 9 bases. This CDR3 region has 15 residues. J was trimmed by 3 bases and V by 4 bases; bases with no gene match: 7. Germline CDR1 reads LNHDA; CDR2 reads SQIVND (reference sequence).

Many counts were recorded for this clonotype. This chain connects TRBV5-1 to TRBJ2-1; 12 bases match TRBD2. Germline assignment: CDR1 SGHRS and CDR2 YFSETQ. This CDR3 spans 15 amino acids. V was pared by 1 base and J by 7 bases, with 3 bases of the junction left unmatched. DNA for the CDR3: TGCGCCAGCAGCTTGATGCTAGCGGGGGGGAATGAGCAGTTCTTC. This encodes CASSLMLAGGNEQFF.

This clonotype was observed at least ten times. The V gene is TRBV6-2 or TRBV6-3, the J gene TRBJ1-1; D possibly corresponds to TRBD1 (6 bases). The CDR3 has 13 residues. Trimming stripped 4 bases from V and 3 bases from J, with 9 bases between. Germline loops: CDR1 MNHEY, CDR2 SVGEGT. The CDR3 DNA reads TGTGCCAGCAGTTTGGACAGCGACACTGAAGCTTTCTTT. Encoded protein: CASSLDSDTEAFF.

Ten or more counts support this clonotype. The chain links TRBV5-5 to TRBJ1-1; D call uncertain. Germline V gives CDR1 SGHKS, CDR2 YYEKEE (reference sequence). The CDR3 loop spans 17 amino acids. V lost 7 bases and J lost 0, with 22 bases in between. The CDR3 DNA is TGTGCCAGCCTCTCGGATGGTCGTGTTGCGATGAACACTGAAGCTTTCTTT. Its translation is CASLSDGRVAMNTEAFF.

This clonotype came up many times. The chain uses TRBV2 and TRBJ2-7, with 8 bases aligning to TRBD2. This CDR3 spans 15 amino acids. Germline V gene lookup returns CDR1 SNHLY and CDR2 FYNNEI. Losses at the gene ends were 10 bases for V and 4 bases for J; bases not matched to a gene: 15. The CDR3 DNA reads TGTGCCAACCAACCGGGGCGGGGGGCGACATACGAGCAGTACTTC. Translated: CANQPGRGATYEQYF.

This clonotype was counted many times. The chain employs TRBV5-1 and TRBJ1-2, with a weak D call TRBD1 (5 bases). The CDR3 has 14 residues. Trimming pared 4 bases from V and 3 bases from J, leaving 13 bases between. Germline lookup yields CDR1 SGHRS and CDR2 YFSETQ. The chain's CDR3 is CASSPGGMDYGYTF. DNA for the CDR3: TGCGCCAGCAGCCCTGGGGGTATGGACTATGGCTACACCTTC.

By frequency in the sample, this clonotype is medium-sized (0.01 to 0.1%). The chain carries TRBV24-1 and TRBJ1-4; D perhaps matches TRBD1 (6 bases). V lost 2 bases, J lost 5 bases, and 26 bases lay in between. The CDR3 loop spans 20 amino acids. The germline V gene has CDR1 KGHDR and CDR2 SFDVKD. CDR3: CATSDSRGGAGAGSNEKLFF. The CDR3 coding sequence is TGTGCCACCAGTGATTCGCGCGGCGGTGCAGGGGCGGGATCGAATGAAAAACTGTTTTTT.

This clonotype was picked up many times. The V call is TRBV3-1, the J call TRBJ2-7, with 7 bases fitting TRBD2. CDR1 is LGHDT and CDR2 is YNNKEL in the germline V gene (reference sequence). The length of the CDR3 is 14 residues. Germline trimming cut 4 bases from V and 2 bases from J; bases unmatched to any gene: 5. CDR3 sequence (DNA): TGTGCCAGCAGCCCCAAGACTAGCCCCTACGAGCAGTACTTC. It encodes CASSPKTSPYEQYF.

This clonotype was seen only a few times. This chain uses TRBV19 with TRBJ2-7; D may be TRBD1 (6 bases). Trimming left V 8 bases short and J 0 bases short, with 14 bases between. CDR1 LNHDA and CDR2 SQIVND come from the germline V gene (reference sequence). This CDR3 has 14 residues. The CDR3 reads CASRRDMSSYEQYF. The CDR3 DNA reads TGTGCCAGTCGCCGGGACATGAGCTCCTACGAGCAGTACTTC.

This clonotype appeared many times. The chain combines TRBV10-3 with TRBJ2-7, with unresolved D. This CDR3 region has 14 residues. Germline V gives CDR1 ENHRY, CDR2 SYGVKD. With 0 bases removed from V and 1 base from J, the gap between germline ends came to 7 bases. In DNA, the CDR3 is TGTGCCATCAGTGAGTCCGGCAGTTCCTACGAGCAGTACTTC. Translation: CAISESGSSYEQYF.

This clonotype was recorded at least ten times. The chain has TRBV14 and TRBJ1-2; D is uncertain. CDR1 SGHDN and CDR2 FVKESK come from the germline V gene. Trimming shortened V by 4 bases and J by 5 bases, and 8 bases separated the two germline ends. The CDR3 covers 12 residues. CDR3 coding DNA: TGTGCCAGCAGCCCTAGTCAGTATGGCTACACCTTC. It specifies CASSPSQYGYTF.

This clonotype was observed many times. J is TRBJ1-2 and V is TRBV3-1, with D maybe TRBD1 (5 bases). V lost 4 bases to trimming and J lost 0 bases, with 9 bases between them. The V gene's germline CDR1 is LGHDT and CDR2 YNNKEL (reference sequence). This CDR3 spans 14 amino acids. The CDR3 here is CASSLGLANYGYTF. The CDR3 nucleotides read TGTGCCAGCAGCCTGGGGCTAGCTAACTATGGCTACACCTTC.

This clonotype has a count of ten or more. The chain has TRBV7-8 and TRBJ2-7; maybe TRBD2 (6 bases). Deletions cut 4 bases from V and 2 bases from J, with 21 bases between. The V gene's germline CDR1 is SGHVS and CDR2 FQNEAQ. The CDR3 is 17 residues long. The CDR3 region has the DNA TGTGCCAGCAGCTCCCCGGTTGGCGCGGGGCTTCCCTACGAGCAGTACTTC. This encodes CASSSPVGAGLPYEQYF.

This clonotype was observed many times. The chain recombines TRBV12-3 or TRBV12-4 with TRBJ2-6; TRBD1 matches at 7 bases. After removal of 6 bases from V and 3 bases from J, the junction contained 11 bases not matched to a gene. The CDR3 loop spans 17 amino acids. The CDR3 protein is CASRTDRQGSGANVLTF. CDR3 nucleotides: TGTGCCAGCAGAACAGATCGACAGGGCAGTGGGGCCAACGTCCTGACTTTC.

This clonotype has ten or more counts. J is TRBJ2-1 and V is TRBV18; no clear D. CDR1 is KGHSH, CDR2 LQKENI, per germline. The CDR3 has 15 amino acids. V lost 6 bases and J 4 bases, leaving 16 bases between the germline ends. The CDR3 here is CASSPQRNGYNEQFF. CDR3 DNA sequence: TGTGCCAGCTCCCCCCAGCGCAACGGATACAATGAGCAGTTCTTC. The full variable domain, in which reference TRBV18 and TRBJ2-1 provide the parts outside the CDR3, is NAGVMQNPRHLVRRRGQEARLRCSPMKGHSHVYWYRQLPEEGLKFMVYLQKENIIDESGMPKERFSAEFPKEGPSILRIQQVVRGDSAAYFCASSPQRNGYNEQFFGPGTRLTVL.

This clonotype has a count of ten or more. This chain joins TRBV5-6 and TRBJ2-1, with D hard to call. Deletions cut 2 bases from V and 8 bases from J, with 11 bases between. Germline V CDR1 and CDR2: SGHDT, YYEEEE. The CDR3 spans 13 residues. This CDR3 reads CASSFWVADEQFF. CDR3 sequence (DNA): TGTGCCAGCAGCTTTTGGGTCGCGGATGAGCAGTTCTTC.